These 7 T cell receptor beta chains were sequenced from one sample in a study of blood T cell dynamics during melanoma immunotherapy. Time point: week 3, after first cycle of checkpoint inhibitor. The repertoire was sequenced with immunoSEQ multiplex PCR; TCRdb's copy has only in-frame clones and lacks some. The sample has roughly 15,000 clones, approximately 90% seen once. Here the sequenced sample was blood, taken from a patient treated with checkpoint blockade. These receptors all stem from a human donor with melanoma.

This clone has a single count. CDR3 region: CASSPGTGTGAYGYTF. The CDR3 DNA reads as TGTGCCAGTAGTCCCGGGACAGGGACGGGAGCCTATGGCTACACCTTC. The rearrangement joins TRBV19 to TRBJ1-2; 9 nucleotides line up with TRBD1. V was pared by 5 bases and J by 4 bases, with 11 bases of the junction left unmatched. Germline V gene sequence: CDR1 LNHDA, CDR2 SQIVND (reference sequence). This CDR3 contains 16 residues.

This rearrangement joins TRBV27 to TRBJ1-4; unclear D gene. V was clipped by 5 bases and J by 0 bases, with 10 bases between them. Germline values: CDR1 MNHEY, CDR2 SMNVEV (reference sequence). The CDR3 has 15 residues. CDR3: CASSPSAATNEKLFF. In DNA, the CDR3 is TGTGCCAGCAGTCCGTCAGCAGCAACTAATGAAAAACTGTTTTTT.

V and J are TRBV5-4 and TRBJ2-5, with D tentatively TRBD1 (6 bases). V was cut by 3 bases and J by 1 base, with 10 bases left in between. This CDR3 has 14 residues. The germline V gene encodes CDR1 SGHNT and CDR2 YYREEE (reference sequence). The CDR3, as DNA: TGTGCCAGCAGCTCTGGACAGTCCCAAGAGACCCAGTACTTC. It translates to CASSSGQSQETQYF.

The chain has TRBV7-6 and TRBJ1-6; TRBD1 agrees at 7 bases. Trimming removed 0 bases from V and 9 bases from J; junction bases left unmatched: 20. Germline loops: CDR1 SGHVS, CDR2 FNYEAQ. The CDR3 extends over 20 amino acids. The CDR3 region has the DNA TGTGCCAGCAGCTTAGCCGGGACAGCGATTTTAGGTTTCGGCTCTTCACCCCTCCACTTT. Its protein is CASSLAGTAILGFGSSPLHF.

The chain recombines TRBV9 with TRBJ2-1; D perhaps matches TRBD1 (6 bases). Per the germline V gene, CDR1 is SGDLS and CDR2 is YYNGEE. V lost 0 bases to trimming and J lost 4 bases, with 11 bases between them. The CDR3 is 15 amino acids. The CDR3 nucleotides are TGTGCCAGCAGCGTAGCTGTACAGGGTTACAATGAGCAGTTCTTC. This translates into CASSVAVQGYNEQFF. The full variable domain, in which reference TRBV9 and TRBJ2-1 provide the parts outside the CDR3, is DSGVTQTPKHLITATGQRVTLRCSPRSGDLSVYWYQQSLDQGLQFLIQYYNGEERAKGNILERFSAQQFPDLHSELNLSSLELGDSALYFCASSVAVQGYNEQFFGPGTRLTVL.

The table lists this clone with a count of one. This chain links TRBV5-1 with TRBJ1-5; TRBD1 agrees at 8 bases. CDR1 and CDR2 from the germline V gene are SGHRS and YFSETQ. The CDR3 has 14 residues. V shed 4 bases, J shed 6 bases, and the junction held 6 bases outside the gene matches. In DNA, the CDR3 is TGCGCCAGCAGCCTAGGACAGGGCGGTCAGCCCCAGCATTTT. Translating gives CASSLGQGGQPQHF.

The chain carries TRBV9 and TRBJ2-5; 10 nucleotides match TRBD1. The length of the CDR3 is 15 residues. J was trimmed by 2 bases and V by 4 bases; bases with no gene match: 5. Germline CDR1 and CDR2: SGDLS and YYNGEE. This CDR3 reads CASSTQDRGQETQYF. The CDR3 region has the DNA TGTGCCAGCAGCACCCAGGACAGGGGGCAAGAGACCCAGTACTTC.